The 2 T cell receptor beta chains below all came from one sample that was sequenced in a study of control samples from healthy donors and cancer patients. Repertoires were generated with immunoSEQ multiplex PCR, while TCRdb's copy carries only in-frame clones and drops some. The sample gives fewer than 500,000 clones, about 93% of which show up once; around 6.5% is in the top ten. Sequenced material: PBMCs. The receptors derive from a man between 35 and 55 years old with head and neck cancer.

The chain links TRBV5-1 to TRBJ2-3; 7 bases are shared with TRBD1. Germline V gives CDR1 SGHRS, CDR2 YFSETQ. The CDR3 has 16 residues. V was clipped by 0 bases and J by 2 bases; unmatched bases: 6. CDR3 bases: TGCGCCAGCAGCTTGGTCGGGGACAGAAACACAGATACGCAGTATTTT. It translates to CASSLVGDRNTDTQYF.

This chain connects TRBV5-1 to TRBJ1-1; D perhaps matches TRBD1 (5 bases). From germline, CDR1 is SGHRS and CDR2 YFSETQ. CDR3 length: 14 residues. With 3 bases removed from V and 2 bases from J, the gap between germline ends came to 11 bases. The DNA of the CDR3 is TGCGCCAGCAGCTCGACCGGGACCAACACTGAAGCTTTCTTT. It encodes CASSSTGTNTEAFF. Full variable domain (missing parts from reference TRBV5-1 and TRBJ1-1): KAGVTQTPRYLIKTRGQQVTLSCSPISGHRSVSWYQQTPGQGLQFLFEYFSETQRNKGNFPGRFSGRQFSNSRSEMNVSTLELGDSALYLCASSSTGTNTEAFFGQGTRLTVV.